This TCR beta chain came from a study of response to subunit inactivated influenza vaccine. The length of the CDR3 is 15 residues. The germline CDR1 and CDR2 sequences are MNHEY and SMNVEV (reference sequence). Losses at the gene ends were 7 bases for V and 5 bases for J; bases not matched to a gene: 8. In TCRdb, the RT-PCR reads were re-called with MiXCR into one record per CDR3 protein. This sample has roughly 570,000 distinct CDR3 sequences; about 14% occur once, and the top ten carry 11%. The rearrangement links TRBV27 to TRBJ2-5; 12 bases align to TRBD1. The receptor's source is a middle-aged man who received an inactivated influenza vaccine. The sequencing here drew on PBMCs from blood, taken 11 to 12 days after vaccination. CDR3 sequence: CASTAGTGGWETQYF. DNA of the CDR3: TGTGCCAGCACCGCCGGGACAGGGGGCTGGGAGACCCAGTACTTC.